This T cell receptor beta chain was recovered during a study of early T cells in non-severe SARS-CoV-2 infection (dated by TCRdb to the early 2020s). Regarding the study in general: Because TCR sequencing was done on bulk RNA from unsorted whole blood, the alpha and beta chains could not be paired.

The library was prepared using 5' RACE. The reads were generated on a NextSeq 500. Unique molecular identifiers were attached to individual cDNA molecules in the TCR library protocol so that sequencing error and PCR bias could be corrected. TCR alpha and beta chains were both sequenced, and the abundances of alpha and beta sequences in each sample were closely correlated with each other. On the study's bioinformatics: V gene, J gene and CDR3 annotation of TCR sequences was performed with Decombinator V4. TCRs were defined as expanded if a significant change between any two time points was detected under a Poisson model with p below 0.0001. TCR abundances were normalised to the total number of TCRs sequenced per sample and were expressed as counts per million. MAIT TCRs were defined by TRAV1-2 paired with TRAJ12, TRAJ20 or TRAJ33, and iNKT TCRs by TRAV10 paired with TRAJ18. VDJdb, accessed on 1 November 2021, was searched for TCRs annotated for CMV, EBV and SARS-CoV-2, and TCRs annotated for more than one antigen were excluded. TCRdb reprocessing: public reads trimmed at Q25 with fastp, clones called with MiXCR, in-frame beta chains kept. When rows share a CDR3 protein, they turn into one entry using the most common DNA and genes. TCRdb's processing, not the authors' own work, is the source of the V and J calls. This sample lists tens of thousands of distinct CDR3 sequences; approximately 8% were detected once. The ten largest clones add up to roughly an eighth of the sample.

This was a case-control study nested in a cohort of healthcare workers in London, UK, who had nasopharyngeal swab PCR tests and blood samples taken every week. Between 23 and 31 March 2020, the week of the UK lockdown, healthcare workers were enrolled and then followed up weekly for as long as 16 weeks. From cysteine to phenylalanine, the CDR3 is 14 amino acids long. The kept DNA is CDR3 alone, 42 bases in frame from the first base. V gives up 5 bases and J gives up 4 bases, and the segment between their germline ends measures 14 bases. This clonotype was counted ten times or more. No cognate antigen has been identified for it. Base quality data are lacking; no much larger clone is found one base away. What the study reported, not specific to this receptor: VDJdb matching was skewed toward anti-spike CD8 responses and likely underestimated virus-specific expansions by missing private and CD4 specificities.

The sequence came from an adult who was a healthcare worker with PCR-confirmed SARS-CoV-2 infection or an uninfected control (not recorded which). Here the chain combines TRBV12-3 or TRBV12-4 and TRBJ1-1; the best D guess is TRBD1, with 5 bases matching. Sequenced here: whole blood, sampled at baseline. This receptor has the CDR3 CASSPRRVGTEAFF. The DNA sequence reads TGTGCCAGCAGTCCCCGCAGGGTTGGCACTGAAGCTTTCTTT.